This T cell receptor beta chain is drawn from a study of blood T cell repertoires in COVID-19. For the study at large: Sources were T cells, B-cell-depleted T cells, or PBMCs; the material itself was cDNA or gDNA.

V shed 4 bases and J shed 8 bases, with 18 bases lying between them. Germline lookup yields CDR1 MNHNS and CDR2 SASEGT. This CDR3 region has 16 residues. Per the original methods: Amplification from reference gene primers served as the basis for estimated nucleated cell counts. Clones were sequenced by immunoSEQ multiplex PCR, and TCRdb holds only the in-frame ones, with some missing. Clonal size and the V and J genes are those of that table, whereas D and trimming came from the DNA. The table has a few hundred thousand clones, around 87% seen once. J is TRBJ1-6 and V is TRBV6-1; D is ambiguous. The sample taken for sequencing was peripheral blood. The receptor's source is a woman aged 50 to 60 who had recovered from COVID-19. The CDR3 bases are TGTGCCAGCAGTGTCCCGAGAACCTCGATAGATTCACCCCTCCACTTT. Translating it yields CASSVPRTSIDSPLHF.